Presented here are 8 T cell receptor beta chains from one specimen sequenced in a study of regulatory T cells in long-lasting Graves disease. Relying on iRepertoire HTBI primers and Arm-PCR of CDR3 regions, the team built TCR beta libraries. TCRdb ran MiXCR on the multiplex PCR reads and lists one entry per CDR3 protein. Here the sample spans fewer than 650,000 distinct CDR3 sequences, 16% being singletons. This sample's time point: newly diagnosed GD, antithyroid drugs for less than 3 months. Following extraction of RNA from PBMCs, that RNA was used to make the TCR library. Another study also made use of these data, one on T cells in Graves' hyperthyroidism and ophthalmopathy.

The material was peripheral blood mononuclear cells (PBMCs), obtained at new diagnosis, from a patient treated with antithyroid drugs. The receptors originated from a woman in her twenties or thirties with Graves disease.

The sample holds many counts of this clonotype. The chain links TRBV6-1 to TRBJ1-5; 8 bases map to TRBD1. Unmatched junction bases numbered 9, after V lost 2 bases and J lost 3 bases. The CDR3 is made up of 17 amino acids. Germline V gene data show CDR1 as MNHNS and CDR2 as SASEGT. The DNA for the CDR3 is TGTGCCAGCAGTGAAAAGGGGGACAGGAGATACAATCAGCCCCAGCATTTT. Protein product: CASSEKGDRRYNQPQHF.

In this sample, this clonotype turned up many times. V gene TRBV2 combines with J gene TRBJ2-2; 9 bases line up with TRBD2. The germline V gene encodes CDR1 SNHLY and CDR2 FYNNEI. Germline trimming cut 0 bases from V and 3 bases from J; bases unmatched to any gene: 8. The CDR3 sequence is 18 residues long. The CDR3 nucleotides read TGTGCCAGCAGTGAAGCGCTTCTAGGCGGGAGGGACACCGGGGAGCTGTTTTTT. This codes for CASSEALLGGRDTGELFF.

The DNA for the CDR3 is TGTGCCAGCCCCCGATGGGGCGGGAGTGTTACCGGGGAGCTGTTTTTT. Amino acids: CASPRWGGSVTGELFF. The chain recombines TRBV6-1 with TRBJ2-2, with 7 bases identical to TRBD2. The CDR3 length is 16 residues. V lost 8 bases to trimming and J lost 5 bases; unmatched junction nucleotides: 14. Germline V gene sequence: CDR1 MNHNS, CDR2 SASEGT.

The chain carries TRBV30 and TRBJ2-7, with a weak D call TRBD2 (5 bases). Trimming took 5 bases from V and 5 from J, leaving 10 bases between them. CDR3 length: 11 amino acids. Germline lookup yields CDR1 GTSNPN and CDR2 SVGIG (reference sequence). The CDR3 nucleotides read TGTGCCTGGGCCTCCGGGAACGAGCAGTACTTC. It encodes CAWASGNEQYF.

This clonotype was observed a handful of times. One end of the junction is discordant with germline, which a read error may explain. The chain links TRBV6-1 to TRBJ1-3; a possible D gene is TRBD1 (5 bases). The germline V gene has CDR1 MNHNS and CDR2 SASEGT. This CDR3 is built from 13 residues. The CDR3 here is CASSAGTGNTIYF. The CDR3 region has the DNA TGCGCCAGCAGTGCAGGGACTGGAAACACCATATATTTT.

This clonotype was observed at least ten times. The chain couples TRBV10-3 to TRBJ1-1, with D unresolved. This CDR3 has 14 amino acids. From germline, CDR1 is ENHRY and CDR2 SYGVKD. The ends were cut back, 2 bases at V and 3 bases at J, with 10 bases in the middle. DNA for the CDR3: TGTGCCATCAGTGAGCGGCAGCTGGACACTGAAGCTTTCTTT. It translates to CAISERQLDTEAFF.

The sample holds many counts of this clonotype. The chain carries TRBV12-3 or TRBV12-4 and TRBJ1-2; 8 positions match TRBD1. Trimming at V came to 6 bases and at J to 2 bases, leaving 11 bases not matched to a gene. This CDR3 has 16 amino acids. This CDR3 reads CASSPRGPQGNYGYTF. The CDR3 DNA reads as TGTGCCAGCAGCCCCAGGGGGCCCCAGGGGAACTATGGCTACACCTTC.

This clonotype turned up a few times. Here the CDR3 reads CASSLKGSGMVLEQYF. The CDR3 DNA reads TGTGCCAGCAGTTTGAAGGGCAGCGGGATGGTTCTCGAGCAGTACTTC. The chain employs TRBV28 and TRBJ2-7, with TRBD2 matching over 7 bases. V lost 3 bases to trimming and J lost 6 bases; unmatched junction nucleotides: 14. There are 16 residues in the CDR3. Germline loops: CDR1 MDHEN, CDR2 SYDVKM. The full variable domain, with the rest looked up from reference TRBV28 and TRBJ2-7, is DVKVTQSSRYLVKRTGEKVFLECVQDMDHENMFWYRQDPGLGLRLIYFSYDVKMKEKGDIPEGYSVSREKKERFSLILESASTNQTSMYLCASSLKGSGMVLEQYFGPGTRLTVT.